This T cell receptor (beta chain) was sequenced during a study of blood T cells in healthy people across ages. Overall study context: Template switching captured about one barcoded beta molecule per two T cells.

Whole-study results and caveats: Comparison with aged donors showed that long-lived donors had more naive CD4+ cells and higher diversity. TCR beta diversity, measured per million T cells, fell in a roughly linear way with age.

A second PCR, run for roughly 7 to 12 cycles, used a sample-barcoded 5' primer plus a J-beta primer mix. Using its own MiXCR run on the 5' RACE reads, TCRdb lists one record per CDR3 protein. The profile shows roughly 1.7 million distinct CDR3 sequences, approximately 32% of them singletons. Per germline, CDR1 SEHNR and CDR2 FQNEAQ (reference sequence). V lost 1 base and J lost 0; bases outside the gene matches: 5. This CDR3 comprises 16 residues. Note on this clonotype: Antigen specificity is unknown.

The chain has TRBV7-9 and TRBJ2-5; 7 nucleotides agree with TRBD1. This TCR was recovered from a woman in her twenties or thirties in good health. The specimen sequenced was blood. CDR3: CASSLGGTEYQETQYF. The CDR3 nucleotides are TGTGCCAGCAGCTTAGGAGGGACAGAGTACCAAGAGACCCAGTACTTC.